This TCR beta chain was sequenced for a study of graft-versus-host responses after intestinal transplantation. Study at large: Multivisceral, liver-intestinal, or isolated intestinal transplants were received by the recipients. Whole-study findings and limits: The marrow of recipients harbored GvH clones, and ileum or blood showed some of them first. The study found high graft-versus-host to host-versus-graft clonal ratios in allografts of patients with graft-donor T cell macrochimerism.

Worth noting for this clone: The antigen remains undetermined.

The CDR3 loop spans 13 amino acids. Per germline, CDR1 SGHDT and CDR2 YYEEEE. V shed 0 bases and J shed 6 bases, with 9 bases lying between them. TCRdb's copy holds only in-frame clones and misses some; the assay was immunoSEQ multiplex PCR. In the table there are about 90,000 clones, roughly 92% of which are singletons. The TCR originated in a human donor who received an intestinal transplant. Sequenced material: unstimulated CD4+ T cells sorted from spleen or lymph node cells, taken before intestinal transplant. This chain links TRBV5-6 with TRBJ1-2; tentatively, D is TRBD1 (6 bases). CDR3 DNA sequence: TGTGCCAGCAGCTTGGCACAGGGCAATGGCTACACCTTC. Protein product: CASSLAQGNGYTF.